This T cell receptor beta chain was captured in a study of tumor-infiltrating lymphocytes in primary liver carcinoma. Study background: Patients were both men and women, whose ages ran from 30 to 69 years.

The study, taken as a whole, reports: No comparison of CD4+ and CD8+ repertoires was made, since the samples were bulk unsorted.

A word on this clonotype: Antigen: not known. A junction boundary mismatches the germline segment, possibly from a read error.

Germline loops: CDR1 SGHKS, CDR2 YYEKEE (reference sequence). CDR3 length: 14 amino acids. The input was about 490 ng total RNA; TCR beta cDNA was made from it with a constant-region primer. Slightly modified ARM-PCR with three nested multiplex PCR rounds yielded TCR beta libraries. A C-beta reverse primer and TRBV1-TRBV30 forward primers served in each of the first two PCR rounds, at 10 cycles apiece. From the multiplex PCR reads, TCRdb called clonotypes with MiXCR, one entry per CDR3 protein. The data contain about 330,000 distinct CDR3 sequences, about 65% of them singletons. Germline DNA was extracted alongside blood RNA, which was obtained from unsorted whole blood.

Input material: peripheral blood. This chain connects TRBV5-5 to TRBJ2-5, with D tentatively TRBD1 (6 bases). This TCR derives from a man in his forties or fifties with primary liver carcinoma and hepatitis B virus infection. CDR3 in DNA: TGTGCCAGCAGCTCACAGATAGGGGGTGAGACCCGGTACTTC. This encodes CASSSQIGGETRYF. The complete variable domain, with remaining parts taken from reference TRBV5-5 and TRBJ2-5, reads DAGVTQSPTHLIKTRGQQVTLRCSPISGHKSVSWYQQVLGQGPQFIFQYYEKEERGRGNFPDRFSARQFPNYSSELNVNALLLGDSALYLCASSSQIGGETRYFGPGTRLLVL.